This T cell receptor beta chain was sequenced during a study of early T cells in non-severe SARS-CoV-2 infection. The CDR3 is made up of 16 amino acids. Germline lookup yields CDR1 MDHEN and CDR2 SYDVKM. Trimming removed 7 bases from V and 6 bases from J; junction bases left unmatched: 15. Molecules of cDNA were individually given unique molecular identifiers that were attached to them. A single record per CDR3 protein comes from TCRdb applying MiXCR to the 5' RACE reads. The sample includes roughly 40,000 distinct CDR3 sequences, 4% to 4.5% seen only once; the top ten take more than 2.5%. This clonotype was recorded at least ten times.

The chain uses TRBV28 and TRBJ2-3, with 8 bases fitting TRBD1. The sample comprised whole blood. This sequence was found in an adult who was a healthcare worker with PCR-confirmed SARS-CoV-2 infection or an uninfected control (not recorded which). The CDR3 nucleotides read TGTGCCAGCACCATGGGGGGTCCAGGGGGCGCGGATACGCAGTATTTT. Translating it yields CASTMGGPGGADTQYF.